This T cell receptor (beta chain) comes out of a study of control samples from healthy donors and cancer patients. The method was immunoSEQ multiplex PCR; TCRdb's version includes in-frame clones alone and lacks a portion of them. There are over 120,000 clones in the sample; roughly 94% occur only once, and approximately 15% lies in the top ten. CDR1 and CDR2 from the germline V gene are SQVTM and ANQGSEA. The CDR3 is made up of 15 amino acids. V shed 6 bases, J shed 2 bases, and the junction held 11 bases outside the gene matches. The chain joins TRBV29-1 to TRBJ2-5; 8 bases align to TRBD1. What was sequenced was PBMCs. The TCR sequence derives from a man aged 60 to 69 with colorectal cancer. CDR3 DNA: TGCAGCGTCATGTTTGGACAGGGTCAACAAGAGACCCAGTACTTC. This codes for CSVMFGQGQQETQYF.